This TCR beta chain is from a study of CD8 T cells in Susac syndrome. Findings and limits, study-wide: As acknowledged by the study, its TCR sequencing and HLA analysis included a relatively small number of individuals.

The authors reverse transcribed about 0.5 to 1 ug RNA with random hexamers. A multiplex approach, immunoSEQ multiplex PCR, amplified TCR beta CDR3 across 54 Vbeta and 13 Jbeta. MiXCR was run by TCRdb on the immunoSEQ multiplex PCR reads, yielding one entry per CDR3 protein. This repertoire shows about 200,000 distinct CDR3 sequences, about 96% found once; its top ten account for 0.093%. The T cells that were sequenced for TCR beta were CD8+ and CD4+ cells from blood. The CDR3 has 15 residues. V lost 0 bases to trimming and J lost 4 bases, with 15 bases between them. Germline CDR1 DFQATT, CDR2 SNEGSKA (reference sequence). The count of this clonotype is one. Antigen unknown.

The chain employs TRBV20-1 and TRBJ2-5; D might be TRBD2 (6 bases). Sample: CD4+ T cells from PBMCs. The clonotype was recovered from a human donor with multiple sclerosis. The chain's CDR3 is CSAREGGAGVETQYF. CDR3 DNA sequence: TGCAGTGCTAGAGAGGGCGGGGCCGGGGTAGAGACCCAGTACTTC.